This TCR beta chain was retrieved from a study of molecular identifiers for immune sequencing clone quantification. Germline-derived CDR1 and CDR2 are SEHNR and FQNEAQ (reference sequence). This CDR3 comprises 15 residues. To note about this clonotype: A much bigger clone sits one base away, suggesting this may be a read error.

Methods described previously were used for bulk TCR libraries, and listed TCR primers were applied. Using its own MiXCR run on the PCR reads, TCRdb lists one record per CDR3 protein. Counted here are approximately 320,000 distinct CDR3 sequences, about 23% occurring once; the ten biggest clones make up around 0.74%. Sorting captured naive CD8 T cells as CD8+CD4-CCR7+CD45RA+. This sequence joins TRBV7-9 and TRBJ2-1; 10 bases agree with TRBD2. The end of the DNA is better explained by TRBJ2-7, so the J call may be wrong. The TCR was taken from a human donor in good health. Some libraries in this study had Jurkat cell RNA spiked in. The sequenced sample was naive CD8+ T cells from blood, with Jurkat cell RNA spiked in. Subset defined: FACS-sorted CD8+CD4-CCR7+CD45RA+ naive T cells. The CDR3 is CASSPEREGVNEQYF. Written as DNA, the CDR3 is TGTGCCAGCAGCCCGGAGCGGGAGGGGGTTAATGAGCAGTACTTC.